The sample holds a few counts of the clone carrying this T cell receptor (beta chain). Every donor provided around 9.5 milliliters of peripheral blood. The CDR3 covers 13 residues. Germline CDR1 SQVTM, CDR2 ANQGSEA. Between the trimmed V and J ends, which lost 7 bases and 3 bases, there was a span of 13 bases. The use of a sample-barcoded 5' primer and a J-beta primer mix characterized a second PCR of roughly 6 to 11 cycles. Every molecule of cDNA carried a tag from a template-switch adaptor with 12 random nucleotides. TCRdb processed the 5' RACE reads anew with MiXCR; each CDR3 protein has one entry. Of about 1.8 million distinct CDR3 sequences detected, just under 50% appear once; the ten largest clones hold over 2%. The data originate from a study of blood T cells in healthy people across ages.

The source is a woman in her thirties or forties in good health. The chain has TRBV29-1 and TRBJ2-1, with D possibly being TRBD2 (6 bases). The sequenced sample was blood. This CDR3 is CSALTGVYNEQFF. The CDR3 coding sequence is TGCAGCGCCCTAACGGGGGTCTACAATGAGCAGTTCTTC.